The TCR beta chain described here comes from a study of vaccination and CD4 T cells after COVID-19. Whole-study context: SARS-CoV-2, HCoV-NL63, HCoV-OC43 and HCoV-229E supplied the overlapping spike peptides used to stimulate cells.

Remarks on this clonotype: What it binds is not known.

Study-wide results and limits: Convalescent patients had a median about 90% of post-vaccine SARS-CoV-2-reactive clones that were detected only after vaccination, not before it. Spike mono-reactive status applied to 304 of 307 vaccine-specific clones in convalescent patients.

The V end lost 3 bases, the J end lost 4 bases, and 6 bases lay between the germline ends. Germline V CDR1 and CDR2: SGHTA, FQGNSA. The CDR3 contains 12 residues. Regarding treatment: approximately 9-day PBMC culture with coronavirus spike peptide pools or control peptides (ViraFEST assay). Medium was half-exchanged with fresh IL-2 medium on days 3 and 7. The study sequenced cultured CD4+ T cell DNA using the Oncomine TCR Beta short-read assay. In TCRdb, the PCR reads were re-called with MiXCR into one record per CDR3 protein. The data contain 15,000 or so distinct CDR3 sequences, approximately 67% of them seen just once; the ten biggest clones take up roughly a sixth.

The sample consisted of CD4+ T cells from blood, cultured in vitro. This chain joins TRBV7-2 and TRBJ2-5, with D unresolved. This sequence was found in a human donor who had recovered from COVID-19. The CDR3 region has the DNA TGTGCCAGCAGCTTGGCTCTAGAGACCCAGTACTTC. Its protein product is CASSLALETQYF.